This T cell receptor (beta chain) was captured in a study of blood T cell repertoires in COVID-19. Libraries were prepared by immunoSEQ multiplex PCR; TCRdb keeps only in-frame clonotypes and omits some of them. The sample has about 210,000 clones, 82% seen once. The CDR3 loop spans 13 amino acids. The germline V and J ends were trimmed by 1 base and 7 bases, with 10 bases remaining between them. The sequence was collected from a woman in her forties with acute or convalescent COVID-19. Sequencing used peripheral blood. This sequence joins TRBV12-3 or TRBV12-4 and TRBJ1-2; possible D gene TRBD1, 5 bases. The CDR3 DNA sequence: TGTGCCAGCAGTTTAGTCAGGGATGGTGGCTACACCTTC. Translating it yields CASSLVRDGGYTF.